This is a list of T cell receptor beta chains from one sample in a study of PD-1 blockade in mismatch repair-deficient tumors. Sequenced by immunoSEQ multiplex PCR; TCRdb stores in-frame clones only, minus some. This sample has 120,000 or so clones, with around 87% found just once. Sequenced material: peripheral blood, taken 44 weeks after starting pembrolizumab. These receptors originate from an adult with mismatch repair-deficient cancer. CDR3s include the opening cysteine and the closing phenylalanine or tryptophan. A D gene is named only where the DNA matches it firmly. Not every row has a clone size; where given, it reads once, few, many or a size class.

J gene,V gene,D gene,clone size,CDR3 protein,CDR3 DNA
TRBJ2-2,TRBV7-6,NA,NA,CASTTLLGTGELFF,TGTGCCAGCACGACTTTACTTGGGACCGGGGAGCTGTTTTTT
TRBJ2-2,TRBV27,NA,NA,CASGHRSGELFF,TGTGCCAGCGGACACAGGAGCGGGGAGCTGTTTTTT
TRBJ2-7,TRBV10-3,TRBD2,NA,CAISESGGREYEQYF,TGTGCCATCAGTGAGTCCGGCGGGAGGGAGTACGAGCAGTACTTC
TRBJ2-3,TRBV18,NA,NA,CASSPRVSTDTQYF,TGTGCCAGCTCACCTCGTGTGTCCACAGATACGCAGTATTTT
TRBJ2-7,TRBV19,NA,NA,CASSLEGPTYEQYF,TGTGCCAGTAGTTTAGAGGGACCCACCTACGAGCAGTACTTC
TRBJ2-7,TRBV29-1,TRBD2,NA,CSVEASGTSYEQYF,TGCAGCGTTGAGGCTAGCGGGACCTCCTACGAGCAGTACTTC
TRBJ2-4,TRBV7-2,NA,NA,CASSPSVGAGQHKNIQYF,TGTGCCAGCAGCCCCTCGGTGGGAGCTGGGCAACACAAAAACATTCAGTACTTC
TRBJ2-7,TRBV5-1,NA,NA,CASSLFPEGAYEQYF,TGCGCCAGCAGCTTGTTCCCGGAGGGGGCGTACGAGCAGTACTTC
TRBJ2-7,TRBV7-2,TRBD1,NA,CASRPGQGSYEQYF,TGTGCCAGCAGGCCGGGACAGGGCTCCTACGAGCAGTACTTC
TRBJ2-2,TRBV19,NA,NA,CASRPERRELFF,TGTGCCAGTAGGCCTGAGCGGCGGGAGCTGTTTTTT
TRBJ2-5,TRBV9,NA,NA,CASSTGSVQETQYF,TGTGCCAGCAGCACCGGGAGCGTACAAGAGACCCAGTACTTC
TRBJ1-4,TRBV2,NA,once,CASSSKDAGFGNEKLFF,TGTGCCAGCAGCTCCAAAGATGCAGGGTTTGGTAATGAAAAACTGTTTTTT
TRBJ2-1,TRBV5-1,NA,NA,CASRLGSGEQFF,TGCGCCAGCAGACTTGGGTCAGGTGAGCAGTTCTTC
TRBJ2-1,TRBV29-1,NA,NA,CSVEEQAGEQFF,TGCAGCGTTGAAGAACAGGCAGGGGAGCAGTTCTTC
TRBJ2-7,TRBV29-1,TRBD2,few,CSALGGDEQYF,TGCAGCGCCCTGGGGGGGGACGAGCAGTACTTC
TRBJ2-1,TRBV29-1,NA,NA,CSVEGLAPGQFF,TGCAGCGTTGAAGGGTTAGCCCCAGGGCAGTTCTTC
TRBJ2-3,TRBV13,NA,NA,CATTWRQPVTDTQYF,TGTGCCACGACCTGGAGGCAGCCGGTAACAGATACGCAGTATTTT
TRBJ2-1,TRBV28,TRBD2,NA,CASSPPTSGSYNEQFF,TGTGCCAGCAGTCCACCGACTAGCGGGTCCTACAATGAGCAGTTCTTC
TRBJ2-3,TRBV28,NA,NA,CASSTPNTDTQYF,TGTGCCAGCAGTACACCAAACACAGATACGCAGTATTTT
TRBJ2-4,TRBV2,TRBD1,NA,CASTRDRDNIQYF,TGTGCCAGCACCCGGGACAGGGATAACATTCAGTACTTC
TRBJ1-2,TRBV27,TRBD1,NA,CASSSMIRGDGYTF,TGTGCCAGCAGTTCGATGATCAGGGGGGATGGCTACACCTTC
TRBJ2-5,TRBV9,NA,NA,CASSPGGGETQYF,TGTGCCAGCAGCCCCGGTGGGGGGGAGACCCAGTACTTC
TRBJ2-1,TRBV27,TRBD2,NA,CASRRTSGSNEQFF,TGTGCCAGCAGGCGGACTAGCGGGAGCAATGAGCAGTTCTTC
TRBJ2-2,TRBV4-1,NA,NA,CASSPLLAQGPGELFF,TGCGCCAGCAGCCCGTTACTAGCCCAGGGGCCCGGGGAGCTGTTTTTT
TRBJ2-1,TRBV9,TRBD2,NA,CASSALAGVGYNEQFF,TGTGCCAGCAGCGCACTAGCGGGAGTCGGGTACAATGAGCAGTTCTTC
TRBJ2-5,TRBV2,TRBD2,NA,CASSSLAGGRETQYF,TGTGCCAGCAGTTCACTAGCGGGAGGGCGGGAGACCCAGTACTTC
TRBJ2-7,TRBV2,TRBD1,once,CASSEYRGPSYEQYF,TGTGCCAGCAGTGAATACAGGGGCCCCTCCTACGAGCAGTACTTC
TRBJ2-1,TRBV29-1,TRBD2,NA,CSEGLAGAQEQFF,TGCAGCGAGGGACTAGCGGGAGCTCAGGAGCAGTTCTTC